The clone carrying this T cell receptor beta chain came up a few times. The antigen is unknown. V was cut by 5 bases and J by 0 bases, with 12 bases left in between. The germline CDR1 and CDR2 sequences are SGHTA and FQGNSA. The CDR3 runs to 15 residues. The entry originates in a study of beta chain features in type 1 diabetes. Study observations and caveats: There was a moderate but significant shortening of TCRB CDR3s in all four CD4+ subsets of Type 1 diabetes patients. Researchers reported that naive, central memory and Treg TCRB repertoires appeared more similar in patients than in healthy donors.

Reverse transcribing all isolated RNA meant expressed TCRB transcripts were sequenced. The method was immunoSEQ multiplex PCR; TCRdb's version includes in-frame clones alone and lacks a portion of them. The repertoire includes some 270,000 clones, 11% of them detected once, and around 0.017% sits in the top ten. V and J are TRBV7-2 and TRBJ2-3; perhaps TRBD2 as D (6 bases). The source of this sequence is a man between 25 and 39 years old with type 1 diabetes. Sequencing was carried out using naive CD4+ T cells from blood. CDR3 protein: CASSLRRESTDTQYF. The CDR3 DNA reads as TGTGCCAGCAGCCTAAGACGGGAGAGCACAGATACGCAGTATTTT.